These 27 T cell receptor beta chains were sequenced from one sample in a study of CD8+ T cells in alopecia areata. Stated treatment: oral pan-JAK inhibitor, 5-10 mg twice daily. Reverse transcribed after extraction, RNA yielded cDNA as the sequencing template. TCRdb's table, derived via immunoSEQ multiplex PCR, lists solely in-frame clones and lacks some. The sample lists 90,000 to 150,000 clones, about 50% occurring once. The sample was CD4+ T cells sorted from blood, taken at week 4, from a patient treated with tofacitinib. The source of these receptors is a human donor with alopecia areata.

The rearrangement links TRBV30 to TRBJ1-5, with D unresolved. The V gene lost 2 bases and the J gene lost 5 bases, with 10 bases spanning the gap. The CDR3 runs to 13 residues. Per germline, CDR1 GTSNPN and CDR2 SVGIG (reference sequence). The CDR3 coding sequence is TGTGCCTGGAGTAGGTACAGAGATCAGCCCCAGCATTTT. Its translation is CAWSRYRDQPQHF.

Here the CDR3 DNA reads TGTGCCAGCAGTCCGGGACAGGGGAGAGGAGGATCACCCCTCCACTTT. Its translation is CASSPGQGRGGSPLHF. The V and J genes are TRBV27 and TRBJ1-6; 10 positions agree with TRBD1. Per the germline V gene, CDR1 is MNHEY and CDR2 is SMNVEV (reference sequence). The CDR3 contains 16 residues. Trimming at V came to 5 bases and at J to 10 bases, leaving 11 bases not matched to a gene.

This clone was detected only a few times. The chain carries TRBV19 and TRBJ2-1, with 7 bases aligning to TRBD2. The J segment lost 4 bases and the V segment lost 3 bases, leaving 9 bases of the junction unmatched. The CDR3 consists of 16 residues. Germline assignment: CDR1 LNHDA and CDR2 SQIVND (reference sequence). This CDR3 reads CASSIWGAGRYNEQFF. The CDR3 DNA is TGTGCCAGTAGTATTTGGGGAGCGGGAAGGTACAATGAGCAGTTCTTC. The whole variable domain, remainder taken from reference TRBV19 and TRBJ2-1, is DGGITQSPKYLFRKEGQNVTLSCEQNLNHDAMYWYRQDPGQGLRLIYYSQIVNDFQKGDIAEGYSVSREKKESFPLTVTSAQKNPTAFYLCASSIWGAGRYNEQFFGPGTRLTVL.

The rearrangement joins TRBV7-9 to TRBJ2-7, with 8 bases identical to TRBD1. Looked up from germline, CDR1 is SEHNR and CDR2 is FQNEAQ (reference sequence). The CDR3 consists of 14 residues. V shed 4 bases and J 9 bases; nucleotides not matched to a gene: 11. For the CDR3, the DNA is TGTGCCAGCAGCTCCGGACAGGGCTCGGGGTGGCAGTACTTC. Translated: CASSSGQGSGWQYF.

CDR3 loop: CASSPAGLGEQYF. The CDR3 region has the DNA TGTGCCAGCTCACCTGCAGGGCTCGGCGAGCAGTACTTC. V gene TRBV18 combines with J gene TRBJ2-7; possible D gene TRBD1, 5 bases. The CDR3 runs to 13 residues. Trimming removed 3 bases from V and 6 bases from J, with 12 bases in between. Germline lookup yields CDR1 KGHSH and CDR2 LQKENI.

This CDR3 is CSAIKADTQYF. The CDR3, as DNA: TGCAGTGCTATTAAAGCAGATACGCAGTATTTT. The rearrangement joins TRBV20-1 to TRBJ2-3; the D is unclear. V was cut by 4 bases and J by 4 bases, with 6 bases left in between. Germline V gives CDR1 DFQATT, CDR2 SNEGSKA (reference sequence). This CDR3 is built from 11 residues.

J is TRBJ2-5 and V is TRBV4-2; 9 bases are shared with TRBD2. This CDR3 region has 14 residues. CDR1 is LGHNA, CDR2 YNFKEQ, per germline. The V gene end was trimmed by 5 bases and the J gene end by 3 bases; junction bases not matched to a gene: 4. The CDR3 region has the DNA TGTGCCAGCAGCGTTAGACTAGCGGAAGAGACCCAGTACTTC. It is translated as CASSVRLAEETQYF.

The table lists this clone with a few counts. V and J are TRBV5-1 and TRBJ2-3; 7 bases align to TRBD1. The length of the CDR3 is 14 residues. The germline V gene encodes CDR1 SGHRS and CDR2 YFSETQ. J was trimmed by 0 bases and V by 6 bases; bases with no gene match: 4. The CDR3 loop is CASKQGPSTDTQYF. The CDR3 region has the DNA TGCGCCAGCAAACAGGGGCCTAGCACAGATACGCAGTATTTT.

The rearrangement uses TRBV5-1 and TRBJ1-1, with a possible D match to TRBD1 (6 bases). Between the trimmed V and J ends, which lost 4 bases and 5 bases, there was a span of 12 bases. Germline V gene sequence: CDR1 SGHRS, CDR2 YFSETQ. The CDR3 is 13 residues long. This CDR3 is CASSPTGLTEAFF. CDR3 DNA: TGCGCCAGCAGCCCTACAGGGTTGACTGAAGCTTTCTTT.

The chain is built from TRBV29-1 and TRBJ1-1; D is ambiguous. The CDR3 is 11 residues long. CDR1 and CDR2 from the germline V gene are SQVTM and ANQGSEA. Trimming left V 4 bases short and J 1 base short, with 4 bases between. The CDR3 loop is CSVVPNTEAFF. The CDR3 region has the DNA TGCAGCGTTGTGCCGAACACTGAAGCTTTCTTT.

The rearrangement joins TRBV7-9 to TRBJ2-3, with D unresolved. The CDR3 totals 15 residues. V was trimmed by 5 bases and J by 2 bases, leaving 14 bases between them. Per germline, CDR1 SEHNR and CDR2 FQNEAQ (reference sequence). CDR3 region: CASSRLGLPTDTQYF. The CDR3 bases are TGTGCCAGCAGCCGGCTCGGGTTACCCACAGATACGCAGTATTTT.

This clone was observed a handful of times. The chain is built from TRBV4-1 and TRBJ2-1; 7 bases are shared with TRBD2. V shed 6 bases, J shed 8 bases, and the junction held 4 bases outside the gene matches. CDR3 size: 12 residues. Looked up from germline, CDR1 is MGHRA and CDR2 is YSYEKL. The DNA for the CDR3 is TGCGCCAGCAGAGGGAGGGCGTATGAGCAGTTCTTC. Translation: CASRGRAYEQFF.

This CDR3 reads CASSQVYATGGSGANVLTF. For the CDR3, the DNA is TGCGCCAGCAGCCAAGTGTATGCGACAGGGGGGTCTGGGGCCAACGTCCTGACTTTC. The chain joins TRBV4-1 to TRBJ2-6; 9 bases are a match to TRBD1. V gave up 1 base and J gave up 1 base; unmatched junction bases: 8. Germline V gene data show CDR1 as MGHRA and CDR2 as YSYEKL. The CDR3 length is 19 residues.

V and J are TRBV6-1 and TRBJ1-5; 8 nucleotides match TRBD1. The V gene end was trimmed by 2 bases and the J gene end by 7 bases; junction bases not matched to a gene: 10. Germline V gives CDR1 MNHNS, CDR2 SASEGT. CDR3 length equals 16 residues. The CDR3: CASSETGTGRSQPQHF. CDR3 in DNA: TGTGCCAGCAGTGAAACCGGGACAGGACGTTCCCAGCCCCAGCATTTT.

The V gene is TRBV30, the J gene TRBJ2-1; 10 nucleotides agree with TRBD2. This CDR3 contains 14 residues. V shed 1 base and J 6 bases; nucleotides not matched to a gene: 3. Germline V gene data show CDR1 as GTSNPN and CDR2 as SVGIG (reference sequence). CDR3 protein: CAWSGLAGANEQFF. For the CDR3, the DNA is TGTGCCTGGAGTGGGCTAGCGGGAGCCAATGAGCAGTTCTTC.

The count of this clone is one. The CDR3 DNA is TGTGCCAGCAGCGCCCGCCGGGACCTTAGCACAGATACGCAGTATTTT. This codes for CASSARRDLSTDTQYF. The V gene is TRBV9, the J gene TRBJ2-3, with D perhaps assigned TRBD1 or TRBD2 (5 bases each). Germline assignment: CDR1 SGDLS and CDR2 YYNGEE. The CDR3 extends over 16 amino acids. The germline V and J ends were trimmed by 3 bases and 0 bases, with 14 bases remaining between them.

The chain carries TRBV5-1 and TRBJ2-7, with unresolved D. There are 13 residues in the CDR3. Deletions cut 4 bases from V and 2 bases from J, with 10 bases between. CDR1 is SGHRS, CDR2 YFSETQ, per germline. In DNA form, the CDR3 reads TGCGCCAGCAGCCCGTTGGGGACCTACGAGCAGTACTTC. Translating gives CASSPLGTYEQYF.

This chain uses TRBV29-1 with TRBJ1-1; D is uncertain. In germline, CDR1 is SQVTM, CDR2 ANQGSEA. Trimming shortened V by 4 bases and J by 1 base, and 13 bases separated the two germline ends. This CDR3 comprises 14 residues. CDR3 DNA sequence: TGCAGCGTTGGCGGTACGGTCACGAACACTGAAGCTTTCTTT. Protein product: CSVGGTVTNTEAFF.

V gene TRBV9 combines with J gene TRBJ1-4; D ambiguous. Germline values: CDR1 SGDLS, CDR2 YYNGEE. CDR3 length: 14 amino acids. V gave up 4 bases and J gave up 0 bases, with 7 bases separating them. The CDR3 DNA reads as TGTGCCAGCAGCAGATTTGCAACTAATGAAAAACTGTTTTTT. Translated, it gives CASSRFATNEKLFF.

The rearrangement links TRBV29-1 to TRBJ1-1; no clear D gene. Trimming shortened V by 4 bases and J by 0 bases, and 18 bases separated the two germline ends. CDR3 length equals 16 residues. CDR1 and CDR2 (germline): SQVTM, ANQGSEA. CDR3 DNA sequence: TGCAGCGTTGCAACGAGGTTTGGTCCGATGAACACTGAAGCTTTCTTT. It translates to CSVATRFGPMNTEAFF.

J is TRBJ2-5 and V is TRBV11-2; no reliable D call. This CDR3 region has 11 residues. V was shortened by 5 bases and J by 3 bases, with 4 bases between the two germline ends. Germline CDR1 reads SGHAT; CDR2 reads FQNNGV. The CDR3 DNA is TGTGCCAGCAGCCGTAAAGAGACCCAGTACTTC. Translating it yields CASSRKETQYF.

A word on this clone: This may be a read error: a much more frequent sequence differs by one nucleotide. The V and J genes are TRBV2 and TRBJ2-1, with no clear D. V was cut by 5 bases and J by 1 base, with 0 bases left in between. Germline V gene lookup returns CDR1 SNHLY and CDR2 FYNNEI. The CDR3 has 11 amino acids. CDR3 sequence (DNA): TGTGCCAGCAGTTCCTACAATGAGCAGTTCTTC. Translated: CASSSYNEQFF.

This chain uses TRBV30 with TRBJ2-3; 7 bases are a match to TRBD1. The J segment lost 4 bases and the V segment lost 1 base, leaving 5 bases of the junction unmatched. CDR3 length equals 14 residues. Germline V gene lookup returns CDR1 GTSNPN and CDR2 SVGIG (reference sequence). DNA of the CDR3: TGTGCCTGGAGTGGAGGGGGCGCGCCAGATACGCAGTATTTT. This translates into CAWSGGGAPDTQYF.

J is TRBJ2-7 and V is TRBV2; TRBD1 matches at 9 bases. CDR3 size: 14 residues. CDR1 is SNHLY and CDR2 is FYNNEI in the germline V gene. Germline trimming cut 5 bases from V and 3 bases from J; bases unmatched to any gene: 5. The CDR3 DNA is TGTGCCAGCAGTCCCGTGGGACAGGGCTACGAGCAGTACTTC. Its protein product is CASSPVGQGYEQYF.

The rearrangement joins TRBV7-9 to TRBJ1-1, with a weak D call TRBD1 (5 bases). V dropped 8 bases and J dropped 4 bases, with 5 bases sitting between them. This CDR3 has 10 amino acids. Germline V gene data show CDR1 as SEHNR and CDR2 as FQNEAQ (reference sequence). The CDR3, as DNA: TGTGCCAGCGGGGGCACTGAAGCTTTCTTT. Translation gives CASGGTEAFF. The whole variable domain, filled in from reference TRBV7-9 and TRBJ1-1, reads DTGVSQNPRHKITKRGQNVTFRCDPISEHNRLYWYRQTLGQGPEFLTYFQNEAQLEKSRLLSDRFSAERPKGSFSTLEIQRTEQGDSAMYLCASGGTEAFFGQGTRLTVV.

The J gene is TRBJ2-5, the V gene TRBV14, with 9 bases fitting TRBD2. V gave up 4 bases and J gave up 5 bases; unmatched junction bases: 11. Germline lookup yields CDR1 SGHDN and CDR2 FVKESK. The CDR3 is 16 residues long. The CDR3 sequence is CASSPGLARGGETQYF. CDR3 DNA: TGTGCCAGCAGCCCCGGACTAGCGAGAGGCGGGGAGACCCAGTACTTC.

This chain links TRBV2 with TRBJ1-1; the match to TRBD1 covers 7 bases. Germline loops: CDR1 SNHLY, CDR2 FYNNEI. The V segment lost 4 bases and the J segment 1 base; nucleotides outside the gene matches: 3. The CDR3 is 14 amino acids. The CDR3 protein is CASSARQGNTEAFF. For the CDR3, the DNA is TGTGCCAGCAGTGCCAGACAGGGGAACACTGAAGCTTTCTTT.